This is a list of T cell receptor beta chains from one sample in a study of cytomegalovirus exposure and HLA in healthy donors. Clones were read by immunoSEQ multiplex PCR, and TCRdb kept only the in-frame ones, dropping some. The table lists about 120,000 clones, around 76% of them singletons. The sequencing sample was made of PBMCs. The receptors come from a man aged 55-75 years in good health and CMV-seropositive. The CDR3 runs from the conserved cysteine through the conserved F or W. D genes are given only for firm matches. Only part of the rows carry a size: once, few, many, or a class if the clone is expanded.

TRBJ2-4 . . TRBV6-1 TGTGCCAGCAGTGAATATGGAAGCGGCCCTATCGGCAAAAACATTCAGTACTTC CASSEYGSGPIGKNIQYF
TRBJ1-5 . . TRBV2 TGTGCCAGCAGTGAAGCCCTAACATTGGCCATTGATACAGGACACAATCAGCCCCAGCATTTT CASSEALTLAIDTGHNQPQHF
TRBJ1-4 . . TRBV19 TGTGCCAGTAGCGTCGTTTTTGCTAATGAAAAACTGTTTTTT CASSVVFANEKLFF
TRBJ2-7 . . TRBV6-5 TGTGCCAGCAGTTACGCGGGCAAAGCCTACGAGCAGTACTTC CASSYAGKAYEQYF
TRBJ2-2 . . TRBV10-1 TGCGCCAGCAGTGAGTCCCGCACCGGGGAGCTGTTTTTT CASSESRTGELFF
TRBJ1-4 . . TRBV6-1 TGTGCCAGCAGTGTTAGGCAGGGGAACGGTAATGAAAAACTGTTTTTT CASSVRQGNGNEKLFF
TRBJ1-1 . . TRBV10-2 TGCGCCAGCAGTGGAGGAGGCACTGAAGCTTTCTTT CASSGGGTEAFF
TRBJ1-5 . . TRBV5-8 TGTGCCAGCAGCTTAGGGGTGAAGAAGCCCCAGCATTTT CASSLGVKKPQHF
TRBJ2-6 . . TRBV23-1 TGCGCCAGCAGTCAATCCGCAGGGGTTAGCTCTGGGGCCAACGTCCTGACTTTC CASSQSAGVSSGANVLTF
TRBJ1-6 once . TRBV9 TGTGCCAGCAGCGTTGGCAGCTCCTATAATTCACCCCTCCACTTT CASSVGSSYNSPLHF
TRBJ2-1 . . TRBV5-4 TGTGCCAGCGCCTCGAGTAGGGGGGGGGCCAAGAATGAGCAGTTCTTC CASASSRGGAKNEQFF
TRBJ2-1 . . TRBV10-1 TGCGCCAGCAGTGAGCTGGCGGGTACGCAGTTCTTC CASSELAGTQFF